A selection of T cell receptor beta chains follows, all from one sample in a study of blood T cell repertoires in COVID-19. Produced via immunoSEQ multiplex PCR; TCRdb's table is partial and in-frame only. Of about 160,000 clones detected, under 85% appear once; the ten largest clones hold approximately 3%. The specimen sequenced was peripheral blood. All receptors come from a man in his 70s with acute or convalescent COVID-19. CDR3s include the opening cysteine and the closing phenylalanine or tryptophan. Each record gives: J gene, D gene, clone size, V gene, CDR3 DNA, CDR3 protein. A D gene is named only where the DNA matches it firmly. For some rows the clone size is stated as once, few or many, or as a class when expanded; others skip it.

TRBJ1-2	-	-	TRBV5-6	TGTGCCAGCAGCTATGGGCGGGGAAACTATGGCTACACCTTC	CASSYGRGNYGYTF
TRBJ1-2	TRBD1	-	TRBV28	TGTGCCAGCAGTTTACCAGGGGGCTATGGCTACACCTTC	CASSLPGGYGYTF
TRBJ2-1	TRBD2	few	TRBV7-9	TGTGCCAGCAGCTTACTAGCGGGAGTTAGGAATGAGCAGTTCTTC	CASSLLAGVRNEQFF
TRBJ2-7	-	-	TRBV19	TGTGCCAGTAGTATAGATATAGGACAGTGGTACGAGCAGTACTTC	CASSIDIGQWYEQYF
TRBJ2-2	TRBD2	-	TRBV5-1	TGCGCCAGCAGCTCGTACTTAAGTGGGAGGGGTCGAGGAACCGGGGAGCTGTTTTTT	CASSSYLSGRGRGTGELFF
TRBJ1-6	TRBD1	-	TRBV2	TGTGCCAGCATCTCGGGACAGGGGACTTTTACGGTTGGACCCCTCCACTTT	CASISGQGTFTVGPLHF
TRBJ2-4	TRBD1	-	TRBV11-3	TGTGCCAGCAGCCGGACGACAGGGGGCATTCAGTACTTC	CASSRTTGGIQYF
TRBJ1-2	TRBD1	-	TRBV2	TGTGCCAGCATTACAGGGGGCGGCTATGGCTACACCTTC	CASITGGGYGYTF
TRBJ1-4	-	-	TRBV5-5	TGTGCCAGCAGCTCCATACCGGGAGGGGACGAAAAACTGTTTTTT	CASSSIPGGDEKLFF
TRBJ1-3	-	-	TRBV2	TGTGCCAGCAGTGAATGGGCAGGTTACGGAAACACCATATATTTT	CASSEWAGYGNTIYF
TRBJ1-5	TRBD1	-	TRBV27	TGTGCCAGCAGGGGGACAGGCTTAAATCAGCCCCAGCATTTT	CASRGTGLNQPQHF
TRBJ2-3	TRBD1	-	TRBV5-1	TGCGCCAGCAGCTTGACTGGACAGGACGCGGGTACAGATACGCAGTATTTT	CASSLTGQDAGTDTQYF
TRBJ2-2	-	-	TRBV6-5	TGTGCCAGCAGTTATTCAGGGGTTAACACCGGGGAGCTGTTTTTT	CASSYSGVNTGELFF
TRBJ2-5	TRBD2	once	TRBV10-3	TGTGCCATCAGTCGCCGTCGGGAGGTGAACCAAGAGACCCAGTACTTC	CAISRRREVNQETQYF
TRBJ1-2	TRBD1	-	TRBV11-2	TGTGCCAGCAGCTTAGACGGACAGGGGGCTTTTGGCTACACCTTC	CASSLDGQGAFGYTF
TRBJ2-2	-	-	TRBV19	TGTGCCAGTAGCACAGACAGGGAGGCGAACACCGGGGAGCTGTTTTTT	CASSTDREANTGELFF
TRBJ2-2	-	-	TRBV19	TGTGCCAGTAGTATCGCAGGGAACACCGGGGAGCTGTTTTTT	CASSIAGNTGELFF
TRBJ2-1	TRBD2	-	TRBV5-1	TGCGCCAGCAGCCCGGGACTAGGGGTGGGCAATGAGCAGTTCTTC	CASSPGLGVGNEQFF
TRBJ2-7	TRBD1	-	TRBV7-9	TGTGCCAGCAGCTTAGCACGGACAGGGGACGAGCAGTACTTC	CASSLARTGDEQYF
TRBJ2-1	-	-	TRBV18	TGTGCCAGCTCACCAGGTACAGGTGCCTACAATGAGCAGTTCTTC	CASSPGTGAYNEQFF
TRBJ2-2	-	-	TRBV5-6	TGTGCCAGCAGCCGTTACGGGGAGCTGTTTTTT	CASSRYGELFF
TRBJ1-3	-	-	TRBV11-2	TGTGCCAGCAGCTTGGCGGGCGGAAACACCATATATTTT	CASSLAGGNTIYF
TRBJ1-5	TRBD1	-	TRBV5-6	TGTGCCAGCAGCTTGGGTGCAGGGGGCGGCAATCAGCCCCAGCATTTT	CASSLGAGGGNQPQHF
TRBJ2-7	-	few	TRBV7-9	TGTGCCAGCAGCTCCGTCGCCTCTAACGGGAAGTCGTACTTC	CASSSVASNGKSYF
TRBJ2-3	TRBD1	-	TRBV2	TGTGCCAGCCGCAGGACAGGGAGCACAGATACGCAGTATTTT	CASRRTGSTDTQYF
TRBJ2-2	TRBD1	-	TRBV9	TGTGCCAGCAGCCAGACAGGGGTTGGCACCGGGGAGCTGTTTTTT	CASSQTGVGTGELFF
TRBJ2-3	-	few	TRBV4-2	TGTGCCAGCAGCCAAGATGGCGTCGGAGGGAGGACAGATACGCAGTATTTT	CASSQDGVGGRTDTQYF
TRBJ2-2	TRBD2	-	TRBV19	TGTGCCAGTAGCACAAGGTTTGAGCGGGGGGGCCTAAACACCGGGGAGCTGTTTTTT	CASSTRFERGGLNTGELFF
TRBJ2-7	TRBD1	-	TRBV3-1/TRBV3-2	TGTGCCAGCAGCCCGGACAGGCCAACGGAGCAGTACTTC	CASSPDRPTEQYF
TRBJ2-6	-	-	TRBV7-8	TGTGCCAGCAGCTTAAGGGCTAGTCGGACTACTACTGGGGCCAACGTCCTGACTTTC	CASSLRASRTTTGANVLTF
TRBJ1-3	-	-	TRBV18	TGTGCCAGCTCATGGGACTCGGGAAACACCATATATTTT	CASSWDSGNTIYF
TRBJ2-7	TRBD2	-	TRBV18	TGTGCCAGCTCACCCACAACGGCGTCGGGGACTAGCGCTTACGAGCAGTACTTC	CASSPTTASGTSAYEQYF
TRBJ2-7	-	-	TRBV12-3/TRBV12-4	TGTGCCAGCACGGGGGAAAACTCCTACGAGCAGTACTTC	CASTGENSYEQYF
TRBJ2-3	TRBD2	-	TRBV28	TGTGCCAGCAGGCGGACTAGCGGGAGAACAGATACGCAGTATTTT	CASRRTSGRTDTQYF
TRBJ2-6	TRBD1	-	TRBV27	TGTGCCAGCAAGAGGGACAGGGCCCTCTCTGGGGCCAACGTCCTGACTTTC	CASKRDRALSGANVLTF
TRBJ2-1	TRBD2	-	TRBV5-1	TGCGCCAGCAGCCCCGCGACTAGCGGGGGGGCCCCTGAGCAGTTCTTC	CASSPATSGGAPEQFF
TRBJ1-6	-	once	TRBV6-5	TGTGCCAGCCAAGACAGGTCCTACCATAATTCACCCCTCCACTTT	CASQDRSYHNSPLHF
TRBJ2-3	TRBD2	-	TRBV10-2	TGCGCCAGCAGTGTTCTAGCGGGGGGGCCCACAGATACGCAGTATTTT	CASSVLAGGPTDTQYF
TRBJ2-7	-	-	TRBV7-8	TGTGCCAGCAGCTTATTTGGGAGCTCCTACGAGCAGTACTTC	CASSLFGSSYEQYF
TRBJ2-2	TRBD1	few	TRBV10-3	TGTGCCATCAGTGAGCCGGGACAGGGTGGCACCGGGGAGCTGTTTTTT	CAISEPGQGGTGELFF
TRBJ2-3	TRBD1	-	TRBV6-5	TGTGCCAGCGGGAGACAGGGGACATCCGCAGATACGCAGTATTTT	CASGRQGTSADTQYF
TRBJ1-6	-	-	TRBV11-2	TGTGCCAGCAGCAGGGGCCGGAATTCACCCCTCCACTTT	CASSRGRNSPLHF
TRBJ2-7	-	-	TRBV27	TGTGCCAGCAGCCTGAAAGGGGGACAACTCTACGAGCAGTACTTC	CASSLKGGQLYEQYF
TRBJ1-1	-	-	TRBV6-6	TGTGCCAGCAGTTTTCCGGACAGAGTAACGAGCACTGAAGCTTTCTTT	CASSFPDRVTSTEAFF
TRBJ2-3	TRBD2	-	TRBV19	TGTGCCAGTAGTCCGGGACTAGCGGCGGGAGATACGCAGTATTTT	CASSPGLAAGDTQYF
TRBJ1-1	TRBD1	-	TRBV6-5	TGTGCCAGCAGTTACTCGCCAGGGGGCTTAACTGAAGCTTTCTTT	CASSYSPGGLTEAFF
TRBJ2-7	-	-	TRBV5-1	TGCGCCAGCAGCTTGGATGGAGGGGCCTACGAGCAGTACTTC	CASSLDGGAYEQYF
TRBJ1-3	TRBD1	-	TRBV4-3	TGCGCCAGCAGCCGTCGGACAGGGACCCACACCATATATTTT	CASSRRTGTHTIYF
TRBJ1-2	TRBD1	-	TRBV19	TGTGCCAGTAGTGCGGGACAGGGGTACTATGGCTACACCTTC	CASSAGQGYYGYTF
TRBJ2-2	TRBD1	-	TRBV7-3	TGTGCCAGCAGCCTCGGGACAGGGCTCACCGGGGAGCTGTTTTTT	CASSLGTGLTGELFF
TRBJ2-3	TRBD2	-	TRBV27	TGTGCCAGCAAGGCGGGGGGCGGGTCAGATACGCAGTATTTT	CASKAGGGSDTQYF
TRBJ2-3	-	few	TRBV2	TGTGCCAGCAGTCCCCAGGGGTCACTGAGCACAGATACGCAGTATTTT	CASSPQGSLSTDTQYF